Listed here are 19 T cell receptor beta chains from one sample, sequenced in a study of CD8 T cells in Susac syndrome. The RNA input was roughly 0.45 to 1 ug, and it was reverse transcribed with random hexamers. TCRdb ran MiXCR on the immunoSEQ multiplex PCR reads and lists one entry per CDR3 protein. The top ten clones hold approximately 0.15% of a sample with over 100,000 distinct CDR3 sequences, approximately 96% of them seen once. Sequencing was performed on CD4+ T cells from PBMCs. Source of these receptors: a human donor with Susac syndrome.

The chain carries TRBV24-1 and TRBJ2-1; a possible D gene is TRBD1 (6 bases). Germline V gene lookup returns CDR1 KGHDR and CDR2 SFDVKD. The CDR3 is made up of 13 amino acids. V was clipped by 6 bases and J by 2 bases, with 7 bases between them. CDR3 loop: CATSTGPYNEQFF. In DNA, the CDR3 is TGTGCCACCAGTACAGGGCCCTACAATGAGCAGTTCTTC.

The CDR3 region is CASSQMGTEAFF. The CDR3 coding sequence is TGTGCCAGCAGCCAAATGGGTACTGAAGCTTTCTTT. This chain joins TRBV4-2 and TRBJ1-1; D gene uncertain. The CDR3 length is 12 residues. Trimming removed 2 bases at V and 5 bases at J, with 6 bases between. Germline V CDR1 and CDR2: LGHNA, YNFKEQ.

This clonotype was counted once. This chain uses TRBV2 with TRBJ2-7, with TRBD1 matching over 7 bases. The trim removed 2 bases at V and 6 bases at J, leaving 10 bases unmatched. The CDR3 sequence is 15 residues long. Germline CDR1 is SNHLY and CDR2 is FYNNEI. For the CDR3, the DNA is TGTGCCAGCAGTGAAAGTTTTGAGGGGGCAGCCGAGCAGTACTTC. Translated, it gives CASSESFEGAAEQYF.

This clonotype was counted once. This chain connects TRBV6-2 or TRBV6-3 to TRBJ2-1; no definite D call. The CDR3 is made up of 13 amino acids. Germline CDR1 MNHEY, CDR2 SVGEGT. Between the trimmed V and J ends, which lost 7 bases and 1 base, there was a span of 8 bases. The CDR3 sequence is CASTVRSYNEQFF. CDR3 DNA sequence: TGTGCCAGCACGGTAAGGTCCTACAATGAGCAGTTCTTC.

The chain links TRBV5-1 to TRBJ2-1; D gene uncertain. V shed 0 bases and J shed 7 bases, with 8 bases lying between them. The germline V gene encodes CDR1 SGHRS and CDR2 YFSETQ. The CDR3 extends over 13 amino acids. CDR3 in DNA: TGCGCCAGCAGCTTGGATATGCCGAATGAGCAGTTCTTC. The encoded protein is CASSLDMPNEQFF.

J is TRBJ2-1 and V is TRBV24-1; the match to TRBD2 covers 7 bases. After removal of 3 bases from V and 1 base from J, the junction contained 5 bases not matched to a gene. Germline loops: CDR1 KGHDR, CDR2 SFDVKD. CDR3 size: 16 residues. The CDR3 reads CATSDRTRRSYNEQFF. CDR3 DNA sequence: TGTGCCACCAGTGATCGGACTAGGCGTTCCTACAATGAGCAGTTCTTC.

The rearrangement joins TRBV3-1 to TRBJ2-1, with D uncertain. This CDR3 has 15 residues. The V gene's germline CDR1 is LGHDT and CDR2 YNNKEL (reference sequence). Trimming took 1 base from V and 6 from J, leaving 13 bases between them. The CDR3 reads CASSQALTKGNEQFF. CDR3 nucleotides: TGTGCCAGCAGCCAAGCCCTAACGAAAGGCAATGAGCAGTTCTTC.

This clonotype was detected only once. The CDR3 sequence: CASSLGRLRTGELFF. The DNA for the CDR3 is TGCGCCAGCAGCTTGGGCAGGCTGCGAACCGGGGAGCTGTTTTTT. This chain joins TRBV5-1 and TRBJ2-2; D gene unclear. This CDR3 has 15 residues. Germline V gives CDR1 SGHRS, CDR2 YFSETQ. V dropped 0 bases and J dropped 5 bases, with 11 bases sitting between them.

This clonotype has just a few counts. V is TRBV12-3 or TRBV12-4 and J is TRBJ1-5, with a weak D call TRBD1 (6 bases). This CDR3 contains 14 residues. The V end lost 8 bases, the J end lost 4 bases, and 15 bases lay between the germline ends. CDR3 sequence reads: CASLLTGGNQPQHF. The CDR3 nucleotides are TGTGCCAGCCTACTGACAGGTGGAAATCAGCCCCAGCATTTT.

The chain combines TRBV20-1 with TRBJ1-1; tentative D call: TRBD1 (5 bases). The CDR3 contains 12 residues. V was clipped by 6 bases and J by 4 bases, with 12 bases between them. Germline V gives CDR1 DFQATT, CDR2 SNEGSKA (reference sequence). The CDR3: CSADQGSTEAFF. The DNA for the CDR3 is TGCAGTGCGGACCAGGGTAGCACTGAAGCTTTCTTT.

The chain recombines TRBV9 with TRBJ2-5; no reliable D call. This CDR3 region has 14 residues. The V gene lost 0 bases and the J gene lost 2 bases, with 8 bases spanning the gap. Germline-derived CDR1 and CDR2 are SGDLS and YYNGEE. The CDR3 sequence is CASSVETGQETQYF. The CDR3 coding sequence is TGTGCCAGCAGCGTAGAAACTGGACAAGAGACCCAGTACTTC.

This clonotype was detected only once. The chain is built from TRBV12-3 or TRBV12-4 and TRBJ1-1; no reliable D call. With 4 bases removed from V and 6 bases from J, the gap between germline ends came to 12 bases. The CDR3 sequence is 13 residues long. This CDR3 reads CASSWAGGSEAFF. CDR3 sequence (DNA): TGTGCCAGCAGTTGGGCAGGAGGATCTGAAGCTTTCTTT.

A single count supports this clonotype. The chain is built from TRBV20-1 and TRBJ2-1, with D perhaps matching TRBD2 (5 bases). Germline assignment: CDR1 DFQATT and CDR2 SNEGSKA (reference sequence). V was pared by 0 bases and J by 0 bases, with 9 bases between. The CDR3 runs to 15 residues. The CDR3 sequence is CSARDLDSSYNEQFF. CDR3 DNA: TGCAGTGCTAGAGACCTGGACTCCTCCTACAATGAGCAGTTCTTC.

The chain recombines TRBV24-1 with TRBJ2-1; tentatively, D is TRBD1 or TRBD2 (5 bases each). From germline, CDR1 is KGHDR and CDR2 SFDVKD. The V and J ends lost 7 bases and 5 bases respectively, with 26 bases between them. The CDR3 runs to 18 residues. The CDR3 protein is CATSGNGATNEYHNEQFF. The CDR3 bases are TGTGCCACCAGCGGGAACGGGGCAACCAACGAATACCACAATGAGCAGTTCTTC.

This sequence joins TRBV28 and TRBJ2-3; TRBD2 aligns across 8 bases. This CDR3 comprises 16 residues. Per the germline V gene, CDR1 is MDHEN and CDR2 is SYDVKM. The V and J ends lost 5 bases and 1 base, in that order; junction bases with no gene match: 8. The CDR3 DNA follows: TGTGCCAGCAGTCCCGCGGGACTAGTAGGCACAGATACGCAGTATTTT. It codes for CASSPAGLVGTDTQYF.

This clonotype was picked up one time. This sequence joins TRBV28 and TRBJ2-5; a possible D gene is TRBD1 (5 bases). CDR3 length equals 14 residues. The V end was cut by 3 bases, the J end by 0 bases, with 8 bases between. The germline CDR1 and CDR2 sequences are MDHEN and SYDVKM. CDR3 loop: CASSFRQHQETQYF. The DNA for the CDR3 is TGTGCCAGCAGTTTCCGACAGCACCAAGAGACCCAGTACTTC.

The count of this clonotype is one. The J gene is TRBJ2-3, the V gene TRBV29-1; 7 bases are shared with TRBD1. Germline V CDR1 and CDR2: SQVTM, ANQGSEA. The CDR3 is made up of 13 amino acids. The ends lost 6 bases at V and 3 bases at J; junction bases unmatched: 6. The DNA of the CDR3 is TGCAGCGTAGACTACAGGGGTACAGATACGCAGTATTTT. It is translated as CSVDYRGTDTQYF.

This clonotype appeared a few times. This chain joins TRBV19 and TRBJ2-7; TRBD1 matches 8 bases. CDR3 length equals 13 residues. CDR1 and CDR2 from the germline V gene are LNHDA and SQIVND (reference sequence). V dropped 5 bases and J dropped 4; count of bases not matched to a gene: 4. The CDR3 reads CASSLDRGYEQYF. The CDR3 nucleotides read TGTGCCAGTAGTCTCGACAGGGGTTACGAGCAGTACTTC.

This chain links TRBV20-1 with TRBJ2-7; TRBD1 is a possible D gene (5 bases). Germline assignment: CDR1 DFQATT and CDR2 SNEGSKA (reference sequence). The CDR3 totals 15 residues. V dropped 5 bases and J dropped 4 bases, with 21 bases sitting between them. The CDR3 region has the DNA TGCAGTGCTGGGCCACAGGCAGGTATTCGGTACGAGCAGTACTTC. It specifies CSAGPQAGIRYEQYF.